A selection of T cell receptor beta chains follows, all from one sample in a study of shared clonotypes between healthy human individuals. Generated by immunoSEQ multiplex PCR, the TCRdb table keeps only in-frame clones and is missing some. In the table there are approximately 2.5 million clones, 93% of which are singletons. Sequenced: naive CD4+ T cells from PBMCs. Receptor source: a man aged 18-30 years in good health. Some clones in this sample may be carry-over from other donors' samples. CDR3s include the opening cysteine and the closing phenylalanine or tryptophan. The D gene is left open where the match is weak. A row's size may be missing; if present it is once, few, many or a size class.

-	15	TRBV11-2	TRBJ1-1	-	CASSLEPAMNTEAFF	TGTGCCAGCAGCTTAGAGCCCGCAATGAACACTGAAGCTTTCTTT
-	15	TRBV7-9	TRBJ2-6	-	CASSSRSSGANVLTF	TGTGCCAGCAGCTCGCGGAGCTCTGGGGCCAACGTCCTGACTTTC
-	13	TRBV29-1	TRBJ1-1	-	CSVLRGGSTEAFF	TGCAGCGTCCTAAGGGGAGGAAGCACTGAAGCTTTCTTT
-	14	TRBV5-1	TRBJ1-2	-	CASSSSGENYGYTF	TGCGCCAGCAGCTCCTCAGGGGAAAACTATGGCTACACCTTC
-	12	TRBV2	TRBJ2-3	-	CASRISTDTQYF	TGTGCCAGCAGAATTAGCACAGATACGCAGTATTTT
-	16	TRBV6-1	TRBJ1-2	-	CASSEGPAEWGYGYTF	TGTGCCAGCAGTGAAGGTCCCGCGGAATGGGGGTATGGCTACACCTTC
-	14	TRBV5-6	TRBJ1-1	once	CASSALRRYTEAFF	TGTGCCAGCAGCGCCCTCCGGCGGTACACTGAAGCTTTCTTT
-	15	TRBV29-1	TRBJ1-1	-	CSVVGRLTGDTEAFF	TGCAGCGTTGTGGGGCGGTTAACGGGGGACACTGAAGCTTTCTTT
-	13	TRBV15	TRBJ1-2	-	CATSRDLLGRYTF	TGTGCCACCAGCAGAGATTTGTTGGGCCGCTACACCTTC
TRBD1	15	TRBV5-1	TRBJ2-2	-	CASSFYRGDTGELFF	TGCGCCAGCAGCTTTTACAGGGGAGACACCGGGGAGCTGTTTTTT
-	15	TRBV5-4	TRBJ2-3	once	CASSTREGGTDTQYF	TGTGCCAGCAGCACCCGGGAAGGGGGAACAGATACGCAGTATTTT
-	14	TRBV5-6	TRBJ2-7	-	CASSARTGFYEQYF	TGTGCCAGCAGCGCCAGGACGGGCTTCTACGAGCAGTACTTC
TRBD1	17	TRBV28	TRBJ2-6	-	CASSMGTGPSGANVLTF	TGTGCCAGCAGCATGGGGACAGGGCCTTCTGGGGCCAACGTCCTGACTTTC
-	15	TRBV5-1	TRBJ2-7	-	CASSPAERSSYEQYF	TGCGCCAGCAGCCCTGCTGAACGAAGCTCCTACGAGCAGTACTTC
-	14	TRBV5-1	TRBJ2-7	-	CASSFSVGPGEQYF	-
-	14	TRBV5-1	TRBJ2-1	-	CASTLFGRDNEQFF	TGCGCCAGCACACTATTCGGACGGGACAATGAGCAGTTCTTC
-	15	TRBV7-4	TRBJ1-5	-	CASSLAGRGTQPQHF	TGTGCCAGCAGCTTAGCGGGGAGGGGAACTCAGCCCCAGCATTTT
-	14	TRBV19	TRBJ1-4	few	CASSWTATNEKLFF	TGTGCCAGTAGTTGGACAGCAACTAATGAAAAACTGTTTTTT
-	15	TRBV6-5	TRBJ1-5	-	CASSYSLTRNQPQHF	TGTGCCAGCAGTTACTCTCTGACTCGGAATCAGCCCCAGCATTTT
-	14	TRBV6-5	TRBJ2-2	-	CASSFRPNTGELFF	TGTGCCAGCAGTTTCAGACCTAACACCGGGGAGCTGTTTTTT
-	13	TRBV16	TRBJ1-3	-	CASSPSTGNTIYF	TGTGCCAGCAGCCCTTCGACGGGAAACACCATATATTTT
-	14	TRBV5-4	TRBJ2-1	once	CASSLVASSYEQFF	TGTGCCAGCAGCTTGGTGGCTAGTTCCTATGAGCAGTTCTTC
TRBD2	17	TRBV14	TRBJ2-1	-	CASSQDLPAGGYNEQFF	TGTGCCAGCAGCCAAGATCTTCCAGCGGGAGGGTACAATGAGCAGTTCTTC
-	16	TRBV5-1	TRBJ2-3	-	CASSPGALPGTDTQYF	TGCGCCAGCAGCCCCGGGGCCCTCCCTGGCACAGATACGCAGTATTTT
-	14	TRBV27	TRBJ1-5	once	CASSPGGRERPQHF	TGTGCCAGCAGTCCCGGCGGACGAGAAAGGCCCCAGCATTTT
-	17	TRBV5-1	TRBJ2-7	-	CASSPTPRGPSSYEQYF	TGCGCCAGCAGCCCCACCCCGCGGGGCCCGAGCTCCTACGAGCAGTACTTC
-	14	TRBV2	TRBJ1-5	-	CASSGGGADQPQHF	TGTGCCAGCAGTGGGGGGGGAGCGGATCAGCCCCAGCATTTT
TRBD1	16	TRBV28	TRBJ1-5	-	CASTSLRTGGKQPQHF	TGTGCCAGCACCTCCCTCCGGACAGGCGGTAAACAGCCCCAGCATTTT
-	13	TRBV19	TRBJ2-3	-	CASSDKSTDTQYF	TGTGCCAGTAGCGACAAAAGCACAGATACGCAGTATTTT
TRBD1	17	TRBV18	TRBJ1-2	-	CASSPTLGQGSSYGYTF	TGTGCCAGCTCACCTACCCTCGGACAGGGATCTTCCTATGGCTACACCTTC
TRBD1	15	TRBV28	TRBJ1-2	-	CASSLRGDRDYGYTF	TGTGCCAGCAGTTTGCGGGGAGACAGGGACTATGGCTACACCTTC
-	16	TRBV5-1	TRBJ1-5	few	CASSLEVLSGSQPQHF	TGCGCCAGCAGCTTGGAAGTCTTATCGGGGTCTCAGCCCCAGCATTTT
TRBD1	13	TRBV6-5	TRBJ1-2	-	CASRVGQGYGYTF	TGTGCCAGTAGGGTTGGACAGGGCTATGGCTACACCTTC